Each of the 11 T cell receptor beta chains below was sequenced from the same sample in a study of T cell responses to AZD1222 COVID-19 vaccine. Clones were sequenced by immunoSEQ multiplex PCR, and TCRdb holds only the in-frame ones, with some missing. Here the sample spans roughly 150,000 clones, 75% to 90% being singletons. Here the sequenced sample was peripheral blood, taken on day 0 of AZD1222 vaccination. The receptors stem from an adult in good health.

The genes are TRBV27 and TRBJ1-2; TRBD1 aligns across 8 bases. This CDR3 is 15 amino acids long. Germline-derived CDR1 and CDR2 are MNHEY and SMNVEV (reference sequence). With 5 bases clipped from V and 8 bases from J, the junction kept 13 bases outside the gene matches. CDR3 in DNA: TGTGCCAGCAGTAGGGAGGACAGGGAGGTTAGCGGCTACACCTTC. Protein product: CASSREDREVSGYTF.

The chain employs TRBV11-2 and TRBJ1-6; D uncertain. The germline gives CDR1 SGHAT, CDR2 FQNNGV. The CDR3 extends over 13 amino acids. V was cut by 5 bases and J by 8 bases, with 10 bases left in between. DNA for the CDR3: TGTGCCAGCAGCCCGCTAGTTGATTCACCCCTCCACTTT. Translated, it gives CASSPLVDSPLHF.

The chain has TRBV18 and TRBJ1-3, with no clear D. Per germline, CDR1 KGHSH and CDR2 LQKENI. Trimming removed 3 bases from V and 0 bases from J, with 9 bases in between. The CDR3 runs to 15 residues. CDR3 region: CASSPTESSGNTIYF. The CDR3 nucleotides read TGTGCCAGCTCACCTACGGAGAGCTCTGGAAACACCATATATTTT.

CDR3 in DNA: TGTGCCAGCAGCTCCAGCCTGAGCTCTGGAAACACCATATATTTT. This codes for CASSSSLSSGNTIYF. V gene TRBV7-6 combines with J gene TRBJ1-3; D is undetermined. Germline V CDR1 and CDR2: SGHVS, FNYEAQ. The germline V and J ends were trimmed by 4 bases and 0 bases, with 10 bases remaining between them. This CDR3 has 15 amino acids.

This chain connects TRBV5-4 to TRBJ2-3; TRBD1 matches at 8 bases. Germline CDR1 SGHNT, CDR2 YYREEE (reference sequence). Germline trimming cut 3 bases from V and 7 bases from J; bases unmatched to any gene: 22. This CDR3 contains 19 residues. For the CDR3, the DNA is TGTGCCAGCAGCTCTAGCCCCCATCCCCGGGACAGGTCCCTTAATACGCAGTATTTT. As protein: CASSSSPHPRDRSLNTQYF.

The chain's CDR3 is CASSLAGREQYF. DNA for the CDR3: TGCGCCAGCAGCTTGGCCGGGAGGGAGCAGTATTTT. The chain uses TRBV5-1 and TRBJ2-3; TRBD2 matches at 8 bases. The CDR3 has 12 residues. The V gene's germline CDR1 is SGHRS and CDR2 YFSETQ. V gave up 0 bases and J gave up 11 bases; unmatched junction bases: 2.

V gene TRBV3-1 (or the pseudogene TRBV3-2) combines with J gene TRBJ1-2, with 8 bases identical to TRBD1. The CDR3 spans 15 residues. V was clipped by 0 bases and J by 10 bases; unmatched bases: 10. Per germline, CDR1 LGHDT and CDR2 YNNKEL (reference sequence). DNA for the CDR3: TGTGCCAGCAGCCAAGAGGACAGGGATTTGTCTTCCTACACCTTC. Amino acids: CASSQEDRDLSSYTF.

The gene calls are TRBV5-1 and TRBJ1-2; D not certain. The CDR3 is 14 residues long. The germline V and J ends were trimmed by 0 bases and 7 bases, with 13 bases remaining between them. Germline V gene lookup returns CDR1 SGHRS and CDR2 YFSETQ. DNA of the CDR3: TGCGCCAGCAGCTTGGCCTCCGAAGGTAGTGGCTACACCTTC. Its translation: CASSLASEGSGYTF.

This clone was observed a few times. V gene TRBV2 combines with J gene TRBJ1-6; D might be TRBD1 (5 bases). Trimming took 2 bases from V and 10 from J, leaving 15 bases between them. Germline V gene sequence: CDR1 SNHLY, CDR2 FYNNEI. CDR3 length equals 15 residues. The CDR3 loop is CASSEQGRAGSPLHF. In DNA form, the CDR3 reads TGTGCCAGCAGTGAACAGGGCAGGGCGGGATCACCCCTCCACTTT.

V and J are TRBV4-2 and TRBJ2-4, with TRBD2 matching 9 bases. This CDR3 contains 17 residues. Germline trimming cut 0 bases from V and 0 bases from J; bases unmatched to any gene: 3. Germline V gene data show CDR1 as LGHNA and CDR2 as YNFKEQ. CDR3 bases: TGTGCCAGCAGCCAAGATAGCGGGGGCCGAGCCAAAAACATTCAGTACTTC. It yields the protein CASSQDSGGRAKNIQYF.

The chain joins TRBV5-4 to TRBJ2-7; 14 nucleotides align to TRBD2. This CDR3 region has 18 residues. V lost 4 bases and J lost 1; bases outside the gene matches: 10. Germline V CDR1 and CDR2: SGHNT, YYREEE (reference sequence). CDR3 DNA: TGTGCCAGCAGCCCATCGACTAGCGGGAGGGCCGGGTCCTACGAGCAGTACTTC. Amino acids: CASSPSTSGRAGSYEQYF.